This note documents a single T cell receptor (beta chain) sequence. This clone was picked up a small number of times. This receptor's antigen is unknown. Relative to the germline gene, one junction end is altered; a read error may explain this. Looking up the germline V gene (reference sequence) yields CDR1 LNHDA and CDR2 SQIVND. The CDR3 covers 13 residues, taking in both the cysteine and the phenylalanine. Only the CDR3 DNA is retained, 39 bases long and in frame from the first base. These data originate in a study of metastatic and nonmetastatic thyroid tumors (dated by TCRdb to between 2020 and 2021). With regard to the full study: Repertoires from peripheral blood and from tumor or nodule tissue samples of malignant and benign thyroid patients were compared.

None of the patients had been given any treatment before thyroid surgery. Using T-cell receptor beta sequencing, the study looked back at clinical samples from patients collected from about 2011 to 2018. What the study reported, not specific to this receptor: TCR beta diversity was reported as significantly higher in malignant tumors than in benign nodules, in both blood and tumor samples.

Library preparation was by PCR. Sequencing relied on an Illumina HiSeq 4000. High-throughput sequencing was used to profile the TCR beta-chain CDR3 region of every patient. As for how the authors treated the data: A classifier to discriminate distant-metastatic papillary thyroid cancer patients was built from CDR3 differences across clinicopathological groups. Repertoire diversity was assessed with the Shannon index, and tumor-blood repertoire similarity with the Morisita-Horn index. TCRdb redid the processing of the public reads, applying fastp at Q25 and MiXCR, and retained in-frame beta chains. TCRdb's processing, not the authors', yielded these V and J calls. The sample table holds 20,000 to 25,000 clones, of which approximately 24% were seen once. The top ten clonotypes cover 6.4% of the sample.

The sequence joins TRBV19 to TRBJ1-5; no D gene is confidently identified. The receptor was isolated from a female donor with papillary thyroid cancer or a benign thyroid nodule (not recorded which). Some clones in this sample may be carry-over from other donors' samples. Material for sequencing was tumor tissue. The DNA reads as follows: TGTGCCAGTATGGTCGGGTACAATCATCCCCAGCATTTT. Its protein reads: CASMVGYNHPQHF.